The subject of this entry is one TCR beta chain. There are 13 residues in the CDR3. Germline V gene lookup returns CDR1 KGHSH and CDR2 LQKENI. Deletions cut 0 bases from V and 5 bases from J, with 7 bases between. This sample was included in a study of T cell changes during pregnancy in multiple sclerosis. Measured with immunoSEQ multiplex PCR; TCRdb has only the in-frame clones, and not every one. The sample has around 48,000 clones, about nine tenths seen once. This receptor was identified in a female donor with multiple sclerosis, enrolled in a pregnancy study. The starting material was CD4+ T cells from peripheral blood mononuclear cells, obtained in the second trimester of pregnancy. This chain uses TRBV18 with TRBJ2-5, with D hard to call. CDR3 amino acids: CASSPPMAETQYF. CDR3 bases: TGTGCCAGCTCACCACCTATGGCCGAGACCCAGTACTTC.